The sequence of this T cell receptor beta chain was determined in a study of beta chain features in type 1 diabetes. Expressed TCRB transcripts were sequenced because the entire RNA isolate underwent reverse transcription. Clones were read by immunoSEQ multiplex PCR, and TCRdb kept only the in-frame ones, dropping some. The data contain approximately 380,000 clones, over 13% of them singletons. Germline CDR1 and CDR2: KGHSH and LQKENI. The CDR3 has 13 residues. Unmatched junction bases numbered 7, after V lost 5 bases and J lost 9 bases. The sample was naive CD4+ T cells from blood. The receptor's source is a woman under 30 in good health. The chain couples TRBV18 to TRBJ2-1; 7 positions agree with TRBD2. The CDR3 nucleotides are TGTGCCAGCTCAACCTCGCGGGAGTTTGAGCAGTTCTTC. Residues: CASSTSREFEQFF.